The T cell receptor beta chain under discussion was sequenced for a study of blood T cell repertoires in COVID-19. The V segment lost 2 bases and the J segment 0 bases; nucleotides outside the gene matches: 10. There are 20 residues in the CDR3. CDR1 and CDR2 from the germline V gene are SGHDN and FVKESK. Clones were read by immunoSEQ multiplex PCR, and TCRdb kept only the in-frame ones, dropping some. The table records 150,000 to 200,000 clones, around 81% of them present only once. The chain employs TRBV14 and TRBJ1-6, with 10 positions matching TRBD1. The TCR comes from a man aged 35-49 years who had recovered from COVID-19. Sequencing was done on a sample of PBMCs or T cells enriched from blood (not recorded which). CDR3: CASSQLRPGQGSSYNSPLHF. CDR3 DNA sequence: TGTGCCAGCAGCCAACTTCGCCCGGGACAGGGGAGCTCCTATAATTCACCCCTCCACTTT.